These 2 T cell receptor beta chains originate from one sample sequenced in a study of CD4 T cell repertoires in COVID-19 (dated by TCRdb to about 2021). Libraries were prepared through the immunoSEQ multiplex PCR assay. The source is immuneACCESS, and TCRdb retained only in-frame sequences with V and J called. Part of the clones is not carried over; for the studies checked, unresolved V genes explain less than half of this, and the remainder is unexplained. This sample comprises some 71,000 clones, 83% of them detected only once. The leading ten clones occupy approximately 0.55% of the sample. The time point tag for this specimen amounts to: sample from a COVID-19-recovered individual after infection. The sample in question was CD4+ T cells from peripheral blood, obtained after recovery from COVID-19. The receptors were gathered from a human donor who had COVID-19.

J is TRBJ2-1 and V is TRBV7-8; possibly TRBD2 for D (5 bases). CDR1 and CDR2 from the germline V gene are SGHVS and FQNEAQ. The CDR3 runs 16 residues. V dropped 1 base and J dropped 7 bases, with 17 bases sitting between them. The CDR3 loop reads CASSLDRPSGWNEQFF. The CDR3, as DNA: TGTGCCAGCAGCTTAGATCGGCCATCGGGGTGGAATGAGCAGTTCTTC.

This rearrangement joins TRBV5-5 to TRBJ2-5; tentatively, D is TRBD2 (5 bases). The length of the CDR3 is 14 residues. V lost 0 bases, J lost 3 bases, and 9 bases lay in between. CDR1 is SGHKS and CDR2 is YYEKEE in the germline V gene (reference sequence). As DNA, the CDR3 is TGTGCCAGCAGCTTGGGACTCGGGGAAGAGACCCAGTACTTC. This gives the protein CASSLGLGEETQYF.